This TCR beta chain is from a study of blood T cell repertoires in COVID-19. Study details: The United States, Italy and Spain provided the acute and convalescent COVID-19 samples. Sources were T cells, B-cell-depleted T cells, or PBMCs; the material itself was cDNA or gDNA.

This CDR3 comprises 14 residues. Germline CDR1 MNHEY, CDR2 SVGEGT. The ends were cut back, 5 bases at V and 2 bases at J, with 12 bases in the middle. In the original workflow: The authors estimated nucleated cell counts from reference gene primer amplification. Data came from immunoSEQ multiplex PCR; TCRdb stores just in-frame clones and leaves some out. D and trimming were read from the DNA, whereas the V and J calls and clone size are those reported in that table. The sample contains 100,000 to 150,000 clones, roughly four fifths of which appear only once. The TCR was taken from an older woman with acute or convalescent COVID-19. The chain recombines TRBV6-2 or TRBV6-3 with TRBJ1-1; the D is unclear. Source material: peripheral blood. The DNA of the CDR3 is TGTGCCAGCAGTCTCCTACGGGGTAACACTGAAGCTTTCTTT. Translating it yields CASSLLRGNTEAFF.